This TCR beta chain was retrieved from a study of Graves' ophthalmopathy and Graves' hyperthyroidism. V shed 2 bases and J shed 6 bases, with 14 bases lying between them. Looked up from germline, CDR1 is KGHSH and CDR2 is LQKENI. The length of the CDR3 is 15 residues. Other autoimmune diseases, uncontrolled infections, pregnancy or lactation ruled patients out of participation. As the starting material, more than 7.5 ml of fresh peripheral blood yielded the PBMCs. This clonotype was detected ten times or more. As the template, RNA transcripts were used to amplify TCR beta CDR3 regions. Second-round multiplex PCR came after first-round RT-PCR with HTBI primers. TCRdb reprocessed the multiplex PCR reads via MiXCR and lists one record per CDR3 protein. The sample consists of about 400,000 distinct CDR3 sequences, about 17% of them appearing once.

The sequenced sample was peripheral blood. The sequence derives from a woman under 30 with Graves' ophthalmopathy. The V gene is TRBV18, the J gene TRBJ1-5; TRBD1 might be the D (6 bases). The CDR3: CASSPGIQGTQPQHF. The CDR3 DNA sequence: TGTGCCAGCTCACCAGGGATTCAGGGGACTCAGCCCCAGCATTTT.